Presented here are 17 T cell receptor beta chains from one specimen sequenced in a study of blood T cell repertoires in COVID-19. Clones were read by immunoSEQ multiplex PCR, and TCRdb kept only the in-frame ones, dropping some. The profile shows around 100,000 clones, about 83% of them singletons. The sequenced sample was peripheral blood. These receptors all come from a middle-aged man with active or convalescent COVID-19.

The rearrangement joins TRBV7-9 to TRBJ1-4, with 9 bases lining up with TRBD1. This CDR3 has 15 residues. V was pared by 6 bases and J by 8 bases, with 10 bases of the junction left unmatched. The germline V gene encodes CDR1 SEHNR and CDR2 FQNEAQ (reference sequence). In DNA, the CDR3 is TGTGCCAGCAGGCGAACCGGACAGGGGTGGGAAAAACTGTTTTTT. Protein product: CASRRTGQGWEKLFF.

The sample holds one count of this clone. The chain joins TRBV30 to TRBJ1-2; no clear D gene. Germline V gives CDR1 GTSNPN, CDR2 SVGIG (reference sequence). V lost 1 base, J lost 4 bases, and 7 bases lay in between. The CDR3 is made up of 12 amino acids. CDR3: CAWSGSGYGYTF. CDR3 in DNA: TGTGCCTGGAGTGGCTCAGGCTATGGCTACACCTTC.

This sequence joins TRBV2 and TRBJ1-1, with D possibly matching TRBD1 (6 bases). Germline CDR1 SNHLY, CDR2 FYNNEI. Deletions cut 6 bases from V and 1 base from J, with 12 bases between. The CDR3 is made up of 14 amino acids. This CDR3 is CASRKDSKNTEAFF. The CDR3 coding sequence is TGTGCCAGCAGGAAGGACAGTAAGAACACTGAAGCTTTCTTT.

The V call is TRBV5-1, the J call TRBJ1-2, with D tentatively TRBD1 (6 bases). The CDR3 sequence is 16 residues long. Per the germline V gene, CDR1 is SGHRS and CDR2 is YFSETQ. The V end was cut by 3 bases, the J end by 3 bases, with 18 bases between. CDR3 region: CASSSQGTAADYGYTF. CDR3 in DNA: TGCGCCAGCAGCTCACAGGGTACAGCGGCGGACTATGGCTACACCTTC.

This clone was detected once. This same CDR3 is encoded by further DNA sequences in the sample. This chain connects TRBV11-2 to TRBJ2-7, with 10 bases lining up with TRBD1. Losses at the gene ends were 5 bases for V and 6 bases for J; bases not matched to a gene: 7. Per germline, CDR1 SGHAT and CDR2 FQNNGV. This CDR3 has 14 amino acids. Here the CDR3 reads CASSLGQGGAEQYF. The CDR3 DNA reads TGTGCCAGCAGCCTCGGACAGGGGGGCGCCGAGCAGTACTTC.

The sample holds many counts of this clone. This chain connects TRBV19 to TRBJ2-1; 7 bases align to TRBD1. From germline, CDR1 is LNHDA and CDR2 SQIVND (reference sequence). The ends lost 7 bases at V and 7 bases at J; junction bases unmatched: 13. This CDR3 contains 15 residues. CDR3 amino acids: CASIADRAKRNEQFF. CDR3 bases: TGTGCCAGTATTGCAGACAGGGCTAAGAGGAATGAGCAGTTCTTC.

The chain employs TRBV6-6 and TRBJ1-1; a weak D match, TRBD1 (5 bases). The V gene's germline CDR1 is MNHNY and CDR2 SVGAGI (reference sequence). The CDR3 length is 12 residues. Trimming took 6 bases from V and 7 from J, leaving 12 bases between them. The CDR3 DNA reads as TGTGCCAGCAGGGTCGGGGGAAGTGAAGCTTTCTTT. This encodes CASRVGGSEAFF.

The CDR3 nucleotides are TGTGCCAGCAGACCACCGACAGGGGATGGAGGCTACACCTTC. Its protein product is CASRPPTGDGGYTF. The rearrangement uses TRBV6-6 and TRBJ1-2; 8 bases fit TRBD1. Looked up from germline, CDR1 is MNHNY and CDR2 is SVGAGI (reference sequence). This CDR3 is 14 amino acids long. The V gene end was trimmed by 6 bases and the J gene end by 8 bases; junction bases not matched to a gene: 11.

This chain links TRBV10-2 with TRBJ2-2; 13 bases are a match to TRBD2. Germline CDR1 reads WSHSY; CDR2 reads SAAADI. V shed 7 bases and J 7 bases; nucleotides not matched to a gene: 9. The CDR3 runs 16 residues. Here the CDR3 DNA reads TGCGCCAGCACCCCCGGGACTAGCGGGGCTTACGGGGAGCTGTTTTTT. It is translated as CASTPGTSGAYGELFF.

The rearrangement uses TRBV2 and TRBJ1-2; perhaps TRBD1 as D (5 bases). Per germline, CDR1 SNHLY and CDR2 FYNNEI. V lost 6 bases, J lost 4 bases, and 12 bases lay in between. This CDR3 is built from 13 residues. CDR3 protein: CASRGTGGYGYTF. The CDR3 DNA reads as TGTGCCAGCAGGGGGACCGGGGGCTATGGCTACACCTTC.

The rearrangement uses TRBV27 and TRBJ2-7, with TRBD1 identical over 9 bases. The CDR3 runs 15 residues. V was pared by 7 bases and J by 3 bases, with 10 bases of the junction left unmatched. CDR1 and CDR2 from the germline V gene are MNHEY and SMNVEV (reference sequence). CDR3 protein: CASKDGGTGYYEQYF. CDR3 nucleotide sequence: TGTGCCAGCAAAGATGGGGGGACAGGGTACTACGAGCAGTACTTC.

The chain couples TRBV9 to TRBJ1-6; 7 bases match TRBD1. The J segment lost 7 bases and the V segment lost 3 bases, leaving 7 bases of the junction unmatched. CDR3 length: 15 residues. The V gene's germline CDR1 is SGDLS and CDR2 YYNGEE. CDR3 nucleotides: TGTGCCAGCAGCGCCGACAGGGTGGGGAATTCACCCCTCCACTTT. Amino acids: CASSADRVGNSPLHF. Using reference TRBV9 and TRBJ1-6 for the parts outside the CDR3, the full variable domain is DSGVTQTPKHLITATGQRVTLRCSPRSGDLSVYWYQQSLDQGLQFLIQYYNGEERAKGNILERFSAQQFPDLHSELNLSSLELGDSALYFCASSADRVGNSPLHFGNGTRLTVT.

This rearrangement joins TRBV7-2 to TRBJ2-7; tentatively, D is TRBD2 (7 bases). V was shortened by 10 bases and J by 4 bases, with 17 bases between the two germline ends. Germline CDR1 SGHTA, CDR2 FQGNSA. This CDR3 is built from 13 residues. CDR3 protein: CATLPGGGYEQYF. The CDR3 coding sequence is TGTGCCACCCTACCGGGGGGCGGTTACGAGCAGTACTTC.

V and J are TRBV7-2 and TRBJ1-4; maybe TRBD1 (6 bases). Germline lookup yields CDR1 SGHTA and CDR2 FQGNSA. V lost 5 bases to trimming and J lost 8 bases, with 12 bases between them. The CDR3 totals 13 residues. CDR3 protein: CASSARQDEKLFF. The CDR3 DNA reads TGTGCCAGCAGCGCTCGACAGGACGAAAAACTGTTTTTT. The whole variable domain, filled in from reference TRBV7-2 and TRBJ1-4, reads GAGVSQSPSNKVTEKGKDVELRCDPISGHTALYWYRQSLGQGLEFLIYFQGNSAPDKSGLPSDRFSAERTGGSVSTLTIQRTQQEDSAVYLCASSARQDEKLFFGSGTQLSVL.

Comments on this clone: Other DNA sequences from this sample encode an identical CDR3 as well. The chain employs TRBV5-4 and TRBJ1-1, with D tentatively TRBD1 (5 bases). This CDR3 is 15 amino acids long. Germline lookup yields CDR1 SGHNT and CDR2 YYREEE (reference sequence). Trimming cost V 2 bases and J 5 bases, with 16 bases left between them. The CDR3 protein is CASSLGGGRDTEAFF. In DNA, the CDR3 is TGTGCCAGCAGCTTAGGTGGGGGGAGGGATACTGAAGCTTTCTTT.

The chain recombines TRBV27 with TRBJ1-4; 7 bases match TRBD1. Germline CDR1 reads MNHEY; CDR2 reads SMNVEV (reference sequence). The length of the CDR3 is 17 residues. V shed 3 bases, J shed 8 bases, and the junction held 15 bases outside the gene matches. CDR3 bases: TGTGCCAGCAGTTTTTACCCCCCCCGGGACAGTACAGAAAAACTGTTTTTT. Translating gives CASSFYPPRDSTEKLFF.

The genes are TRBV5-1 and TRBJ1-1; D unclear. The V end lost 0 bases, the J end lost 1 base, and 13 bases lay between the germline ends. CDR1 and CDR2 from the germline V gene are SGHRS and YFSETQ. This CDR3 is 16 amino acids long. The CDR3 bases are TGCGCCAGCAGCTTGGTCCCCCCCGGGAAGAACACTGAAGCTTTCTTT. Translated: CASSLVPPGKNTEAFF.